A selection of T cell receptor beta chains follows, all from one sample in a study of shared clonotypes between healthy human individuals. TCRdb's table, derived via immunoSEQ multiplex PCR, lists solely in-frame clones and lacks some. The sample yields about 2 million clones, 85% to 95% seen once. The sequenced material came from naive CD4+ T cells sorted from blood. The receptor source for this set is a man aged 18-30 years in good health. Each CDR3 is given with its conserved first and last residue. The D gene is left open where the match is weak. Part of the rows lack a size; the others show once, few, many or a class for expanded clones.

d_call,clone_size,v_call,j_call,cdr3_nt,cdr3_aa
.,.,TRBV27,TRBJ2-3,TGTGCCAGCAAGATTGGGAGCACAGATACGCAGTATTTT,CASKIGSTDTQYF
TRBD1,few,TRBV6-1,TRBJ1-5,TGTGCCAGCAGTACGGGACAGGGATATCAGCCCCAGCATTTT,CASSTGQGYQPQHF
TRBD2,.,TRBV7-8,TRBJ2-7,TGTGCCAGCACGAATCGGGACTACACCTACGAGCAGTACTTC,CASTNRDYTYEQYF
.,.,TRBV2,TRBJ2-7,TGTGCCAGCACTCCCCTTGGGACCGTGGGGGCTGAGCAGTACTTC,CASTPLGTVGAEQYF
.,.,TRBV2,TRBJ1-1,TGTGCCAATTGGGACATCTTGACGATTGAAGCTTTCTTT,CANWDILTIEAFF
TRBD1,.,TRBV27,TRBJ2-7,TGTGCCAGCAGTGTATACAGGGGATCTATCCCACAAGCGAGCTCCTACGAGCAGTACTTC,CASSVYRGSIPQASSYEQYF
.,.,TRBV21-1,TRBJ1-2,TGTGCCAGCAGCAAATTTGGCCTTTTCTATGGCTACACCTTC,CASSKFGLFYGYTF
.,.,TRBV5-1,TRBJ1-2,TGCGCCAGCAGCAGGAACAGGGACCACTATGGCTACACCTTC,CASSRNRDHYGYTF
.,.,TRBV25-1,TRBJ1-2,TGTGCCAGCAGTAACAGGCTTTTCTACACCTTC,CASSNRLFYTF
TRBD1,.,TRBV5-1,TRBJ2-7,TGCGCCAGCAGCTTGGGCGGGACAGGGAGCTCCTACGAGCAGTACTTC,CASSLGGTGSSYEQYF
TRBD1,.,TRBV6-6,TRBJ1-5,TGTGCCAGCAGCTCAGGGGGCGGCAATCAGCCCCAGCATTTT,CASSSGGGNQPQHF
.,.,TRBV18,TRBJ2-7,TGTGCCAGCTCAGGGGCCGCCTACGAGCAGTACTTC,CASSGAAYEQYF
.,.,TRBV9,TRBJ2-5,TGTGCCAGCAGCCCCAGAGTGGGAGTCCAGACGGCCCAGTACTTC,CASSPRVGVQTAQYF
.,.,TRBV2,TRBJ1-2,TGTGCCAGCACTCTATCCTGGGACTCCGCCTTC,CASTLSWDSAF
.,.,TRBV7-2,TRBJ1-1,TGTGCCAGCAGCTTGGGGGGGAAGGCAGGTAAGGCTGAAGCTTTCTTT,CASSLGGKAGKAEAFF
TRBD1,.,TRBV7-2,TRBJ2-1,TGTGCCAGCAGCTGGGACAGGGGGTACAATGAGCAGTTCTTC,CASSWDRGYNEQFF
.,once,TRBV4-3,TRBJ2-7,TGCGCCAGCAGCCAAAGATTAGGTCAGGCGAGGGAGCAGTACTTC,CASSQRLGQAREQYF